Shown below are 26 T cell receptor beta chains from a single sample sequenced in a study of cytomegalovirus exposure and HLA in healthy donors. PCR involved 60 Vbeta and 13 Jbeta primers. The protocol was immunoSEQ multiplex PCR, while the TCRdb copy is restricted to in-frame clones and leaves out a portion. This repertoire includes 80,000 to 95,000 clones. The sample taken for sequencing was PBMCs. These receptors all stem from a man between 50 and 59 years old in good health and CMV-seropositive.

The chain employs TRBV10-3 and TRBJ1-5; unclear D gene. Germline V lookup: CDR1 ENHRY, CDR2 SYGVKD. The CDR3 extends over 13 amino acids. The V gene lost 8 bases and the J gene lost 7 bases, with 15 bases spanning the gap. The CDR3 DNA reads TGTGCCATCTCCCCCGGCACGGGGCAGCCCCAGCATTTT. As protein: CAISPGTGQPQHF.

The V gene is TRBV30, the J gene TRBJ2-7, with 7 bases lining up with TRBD1. CDR3 length: 15 residues. V lost 4 bases and J lost 1; bases outside the gene matches: 10. Per germline, CDR1 GTSNPN and CDR2 SVGIG (reference sequence). CDR3 in amino acids: CAWTPFGTASYEQYF. As DNA, the CDR3 is TGTGCCTGGACACCCTTCGGGACAGCATCCTACGAGCAGTACTTC. Using reference TRBV30 and TRBJ2-7 for the parts outside the CDR3, the full variable domain is SQTIHQWPATLVQPVGSPLSLECTVEGTSNPNLYWYRQAAGRGLQLLFYSVGIGQISSEVPQNLSASRPQDRQFILSSKKLLLSDSGFYLCAWTPFGTASYEQYFGPGTRLTVT.

This chain uses TRBV5-1 with TRBJ2-1, with TRBD2 matching over 7 bases. Trimming at V came to 1 base and at J to 6 bases, leaving 7 bases not matched to a gene. The CDR3 has 15 residues. Germline V gene lookup returns CDR1 SGHRS and CDR2 YFSETQ. CDR3 nucleotides: TGCGCCAGCAGCTTGAGAGGGGAGGGGTTCAATGAGCAGTTCTTC. It is translated as CASSLRGEGFNEQFF.

The chain is built from TRBV27 and TRBJ1-1; no clear D. V was pared by 4 bases and J by 6 bases, with 9 bases between. Germline CDR1 is MNHEY and CDR2 is SMNVEV (reference sequence). CDR3 length: 12 residues. The CDR3 loop is CASSSPGAEAFF. The CDR3 nucleotides are TGTGCCAGCAGTTCCCCCGGAGCTGAAGCTTTCTTT.

The CDR3 DNA is TGTGCCAGCAGTTCTAATGAGCAGTTCTTC. Translating gives CASSSNEQFF. The rearrangement links TRBV28 to TRBJ2-1; D is unclear. CDR3 length: 10 amino acids. In germline, CDR1 is MDHEN, CDR2 SYDVKM. Trimming removed 4 bases at V and 7 bases at J, with 2 bases between.

The CDR3 loop reads CASIGTSGGDEQFF. For the CDR3, the DNA is TGTGCCAGCATCGGGACTAGCGGGGGGGATGAGCAGTTCTTC. The rearrangement joins TRBV27 to TRBJ2-1; TRBD2 aligns across 16 bases. The germline gives CDR1 MNHEY, CDR2 SMNVEV (reference sequence). V lost 7 bases, J lost 8 bases, and 2 bases stayed unmatched. The CDR3 contains 14 residues.

The V and J genes are TRBV9 and TRBJ2-1; 8 bases are shared with TRBD2. The length of the CDR3 is 15 residues. The germline gives CDR1 SGDLS, CDR2 YYNGEE. The V and J ends lost 8 bases and 5 bases, in that order; junction bases with no gene match: 12. The CDR3 DNA reads as TGTGCCAGATTAAGGAGCGGGAGATCGCACAATGAGCAGTTCTTC. Translating gives CARLRSGRSHNEQFF.

V and J are TRBV5-1 and TRBJ1-1; no definite D call. Germline V gene data show CDR1 as SGHRS and CDR2 as YFSETQ. V lost 1 base, J lost 5 bases, and 12 bases lay in between. The CDR3 runs 14 residues. CDR3 bases: TGCGCCAGCAGCTTGCGGGAGGGATCGACTGAAGCTTTCTTT. Residues: CASSLREGSTEAFF.

This chain links TRBV5-1 with TRBJ1-1; D remains ambiguous. V was trimmed by 0 bases and J by 5 bases, leaving 17 bases between them. Germline CDR1 is SGHRS and CDR2 is YFSETQ. CDR3 length: 16 residues. As DNA, the CDR3 is TGCGCCAGCAGCTTGGGCTATAGGGAGGTCGGGACTGAAGCTTTCTTT. As protein: CASSLGYREVGTEAFF.

V and J are TRBV7-2 and TRBJ1-6; D call uncertain. CDR3 length: 14 amino acids. V was cut by 7 bases and J by 6 bases, with 13 bases left in between. CDR1 SGHTA and CDR2 FQGNSA come from the germline V gene. CDR3 sequence: CASTRGFPNSPLHF. CDR3 DNA: TGTGCCAGCACCCGAGGATTTCCTAATTCACCCCTCCACTTT. Full variable domain (missing parts from reference TRBV7-2 and TRBJ1-6): GAGVSQSPSNKVTEKGKDVELRCDPISGHTALYWYRQSLGQGLEFLIYFQGNSAPDKSGLPSDRFSAERTGGSVSTLTIQRTQQEDSAVYLCASTRGFPNSPLHFGNGTRLTVT.

The J gene is TRBJ2-3, the V gene TRBV7-9, with D perhaps matching TRBD2 (6 bases). CDR1 is SEHNR, CDR2 FQNEAQ, per germline (reference sequence). This CDR3 contains 16 residues. V was pared by 5 bases and J by 8 bases, with 23 bases between. The CDR3 region has the DNA TGTGCCAGCAGCCCTGCGCCGCGGGGACCAAGAGGTACGCAGTATTTT. It specifies CASSPAPRGPRGTQYF.

The chain employs TRBV29-1 and TRBJ2-7; D unclear. Trimming took off 0 bases at V and 9 bases at J, with 15 bases between the two ends. CDR3 size: 13 residues. Germline values: CDR1 SQVTM, CDR2 ANQGSEA. The CDR3 here is CSVEESTPTGQYF. CDR3 DNA: TGCAGCGTTGAAGAGAGTACTCCTACGGGGCAGTACTTC.

The V gene is TRBV9, the J gene TRBJ2-1, with 9 bases lining up with TRBD1. Germline lookup yields CDR1 SGDLS and CDR2 YYNGEE. Unmatched junction bases numbered 9, after V lost 0 bases and J lost 8 bases. The CDR3 runs 16 residues. The CDR3 DNA sequence: TGTGCCAGCAGCGTAGATAGGGGGACAGGGCTTCATGAGCAGTTCTTC. Protein sequence: CASSVDRGTGLHEQFF.

The chain recombines TRBV5-1 with TRBJ2-1, with TRBD2 matching over 13 bases. This CDR3 has 17 residues. The V and J ends lost 2 bases and 5 bases, in that order; junction bases with no gene match: 7. Germline lookup yields CDR1 SGHRS and CDR2 YFSETQ. The CDR3 protein is CASSLGSGLAGHNEQFF. CDR3 nucleotides: TGCGCCAGCAGCTTAGGCTCGGGACTAGCGGGACACAATGAGCAGTTCTTC.

V usage is TRBV7-9 and J usage is TRBJ1-1; a weak D match, TRBD1 (5 bases). The CDR3 extends over 12 amino acids. V was cut by 5 bases and J by 8 bases, with 12 bases left in between. Germline loops: CDR1 SEHNR, CDR2 FQNEAQ (reference sequence). CDR3 residues: CASSMGPIEAFF. CDR3 nucleotide sequence: TGTGCCAGCAGCATGGGGCCAATCGAAGCTTTCTTT.

Remarks on this clone: Different DNA sequences within this sample yield the same CDR3. The rearrangement uses TRBV13 and TRBJ2-7, with 13 bases fitting TRBD2. CDR3 length: 17 amino acids. The V gene end was trimmed by 9 bases and the J gene end by 3 bases; junction bases not matched to a gene: 14. CDR1 and CDR2 (germline): PRHDT, FYEKMQ (reference sequence). The CDR3 coding sequence is TGTGCCAGTAGCCCACGGACTAGCGGGAGTCGTAACTACGAGCAGTACTTC. This gives the protein CASSPRTSGSRNYEQYF. The full variable domain, its missing parts supplied by reference TRBV13 and TRBJ2-7, is AAGVIQSPRHLIKEKRETATLKCYPIPRHDTVYWYQQGPGQDPQFLISFYEKMQSDKGSIPDRFSAQQFSDYHSELNMSSLELGDSALYFCASSPRTSGSRNYEQYFGPGTRLTVT.

J is TRBJ2-7 and V is TRBV27, with D possibly being TRBD1 (6 bases). The CDR3 contains 13 residues. Germline CDR1 reads MNHEY; CDR2 reads SMNVEV (reference sequence). The V end was cut by 5 bases, the J end by 0 bases, with 8 bases between. CDR3 nucleotides: TGTGCCAGCAGTGCGGACAGCTCCTACGAGCAGTACTTC. It specifies CASSADSSYEQYF.

The rearrangement links TRBV6-6 to TRBJ1-1, with D hard to call. The V end lost 0 bases, the J end lost 3 bases, and 5 bases lay between the germline ends. Germline V gene lookup returns CDR1 MNHNY and CDR2 SVGAGI (reference sequence). CDR3 length: 13 amino acids. CDR3 nucleotides: TGTGCCAGCAGTTACTCGAGCTACACTGAAGCTTTCTTT. Protein sequence: CASSYSSYTEAFF.

The chain uses TRBV7-3 and TRBJ2-1; 10 nucleotides line up with TRBD1. The CDR3 runs to 13 residues. Germline values: CDR1 SGHTA, CDR2 FQGTGA. Losses at the gene ends were 5 bases for V and 7 bases for J; bases not matched to a gene: 2. Here the CDR3 DNA reads TGTGCCAGCAGCCGGGACAGGGGAAATGAGCAGTTCTTC. Translated, it gives CASSRDRGNEQFF.

The chain is built from TRBV25-1 and TRBJ1-4, with 7 bases matching TRBD1. V shed 2 bases and J 11 bases; nucleotides not matched to a gene: 5. From germline, CDR1 is MGHDK and CDR2 SYGVNS. The CDR3 sequence is 13 residues long. The CDR3 DNA reads TGTGCCAGCAGTGAAGGAGACAGGGTGAAACTGTTTTTT. Residues: CASSEGDRVKLFF.

The chain has TRBV4-2 and TRBJ2-2, with 7 bases fitting TRBD1. The CDR3 has 15 residues. V lost 5 bases, J lost 0 bases, and 3 bases stayed unmatched. The germline CDR1 and CDR2 sequences are LGHNA and YNFKEQ. The CDR3, as DNA: TGTGCCAGCAGCTTACAGGGGACGAACACCGGGGAGCTGTTTTTT. Its protein product is CASSLQGTNTGELFF.

The genes are TRBV18 and TRBJ1-5, with D possibly being TRBD1 (5 bases). Germline V gene lookup returns CDR1 KGHSH and CDR2 LQKENI. The ends were cut back, 4 bases at V and 5 bases at J, with 12 bases in the middle. The CDR3 is 14 residues long. CDR3 sequence: CASSRSGSHQPQHF. The DNA of the CDR3 is TGTGCCAGCTCACGATCAGGGTCTCATCAGCCCCAGCATTTT.

V usage is TRBV30 and J usage is TRBJ2-2, with 10 bases that match TRBD2. The CDR3 totals 16 residues. V gave up 1 base and J gave up 7 bases; unmatched junction bases: 9. Germline loops: CDR1 GTSNPN, CDR2 SVGIG (reference sequence). CDR3 nucleotide sequence: TGTGCCTGGAGTGGGGATAGCGGGAGGTCGATCGGGGAGCTGTTTTTT. It translates to CAWSGDSGRSIGELFF.

The chain has TRBV7-9 and TRBJ2-1; 7 bases fit TRBD1. The CDR3 totals 14 residues. V was pared by 5 bases and J by 7 bases, with 8 bases of the junction left unmatched. Germline V gene sequence: CDR1 SEHNR, CDR2 FQNEAQ (reference sequence). CDR3 sequence (DNA): TGTGCCAGCAGCCTAGGGACAGCGTATAATGAGCAGTTCTTC. Its translation is CASSLGTAYNEQFF.

This chain uses TRBV19 with TRBJ2-3; the D gene is possibly TRBD2 (5 bases). From germline, CDR1 is LNHDA and CDR2 SQIVND (reference sequence). V lost 2 bases and J 4 bases, leaving 10 bases between the germline ends. The CDR3 length is 14 residues. DNA of the CDR3: TGTGCCAGTAGTATAAAGGGCGGGTCAGATACGCAGTATTTT. As protein: CASSIKGGSDTQYF. Combining the CDR3 with reference TRBV19 and TRBJ2-3 gives the whole variable domain DGGITQSPKYLFRKEGQNVTLSCEQNLNHDAMYWYRQDPGQGLRLIYYSQIVNDFQKGDIAEGYSVSREKKESFPLTVTSAQKNPTAFYLCASSIKGGSDTQYFGPGTRLTVL.

This chain links TRBV7-9 with TRBJ2-1, with D perhaps matching TRBD1 (6 bases). The CDR3 has 14 amino acids. The ends were cut back, 5 bases at V and 14 bases at J, with 22 bases in the middle. Looked up from germline, CDR1 is SEHNR and CDR2 is FQNEAQ (reference sequence). The CDR3 nucleotides read TGTGCCAGCAGCCAGGGGAATTCGAGGCTTAGGGAGTTCTTC. Residues: CASSQGNSRLREFF.